This entry lists 3 T cell receptor beta chains sequenced from one sample in a study of T cell repertoires in cytomegalovirus infection. A single record per CDR3 protein comes from TCRdb applying MiXCR to the reads. This table holds approximately 83,000 distinct CDR3 sequences, 24% found once. No antigen is known for these receptors. Sequenced material: CD8+ T cells from cultured PBMCs, taken from culture after CMV antigen stimulation. The receptor source for this set is a human donor in good health (CMV status not recorded). Some clones in this sample may be carry-over from other donors' samples.

The chain couples TRBV6-4 to TRBJ2-2; D might be TRBD1 or TRBD2, each matching 5 bases. CDR3 length: 15 residues. With 4 bases removed from V and 3 bases from J, the gap between germline ends came to 12 bases. CDR1 and CDR2 (germline): MRHNA, SNTAGT. In DNA form, the CDR3 reads TGTGCCAGCAGTGCCTCGGGGCTAGACACCGGGGAGCTGTTTTTT. It yields the protein CASSASGLDTGELFF.

This chain joins TRBV27 and TRBJ2-1; 8 bases agree with TRBD2. V gave up 2 bases and J gave up 8 bases; unmatched junction bases: 5. The length of the CDR3 is 14 residues. Germline CDR1 is MNHEY and CDR2 is SMNVEV (reference sequence). This CDR3 reads CASSLVRGADEQFF. CDR3 bases: TGTGCCAGCAGTTTAGTGCGGGGGGCCGATGAGCAGTTCTTC.

In its sample, this clonotype was seen a few times. The V and J genes are TRBV27 and TRBJ2-7, with D tentatively TRBD2 (5 bases). Trimming pared 5 bases from V and 2 bases from J, leaving 10 bases between. Germline V lookup: CDR1 MNHEY, CDR2 SMNVEV (reference sequence). The CDR3 has 13 amino acids. CDR3 region: CASSRTGTYEQYF. The CDR3 coding sequence is TGTGCCAGCAGTAGGACTGGAACCTACGAGCAGTACTTC.